This paragraph covers one T cell receptor beta chain sequence. The antigen is unknown. A read error may explain this, as a much larger clone is one base away. These data belong to a study of neurological immune-mediated disorders. Points from the study as a whole: Levels of TCR clonal expansion peaked in HTLV-1-associated myelopathy and reached their lowest in multiple sclerosis, under those of healthy controls.

TCRdb independently ran MiXCR on the 5' RACE reads; one entry per CDR3 protein. The sample holds about 55,000 distinct CDR3 sequences; approximately 3.9% are singletons and the top ten take 5.5% to 7.5%. The CDR3 runs to 13 residues. Germline CDR1 and CDR2: LGHDT and YNNKEL (reference sequence). A total of 2 million PBMCs stored at -80 degrees C provided the unsorted libraries. The chain links TRBV3-1 to TRBJ1-6, with no clear D. The clonotype comes from a man aged 55 to 70 with multiple sclerosis. Sequences were obtained from PBMCs. In nucleotides, the CDR3 is TGTGCCAGCAGCCACGACGATAGTTCACCCCTCAACTTT. This encodes CASSHDDSSPLNF. The full variable domain, its missing parts supplied by reference TRBV3-1 and TRBJ1-6, is DTAVSQTPKYLVTQMGNDKSIKCEQNLGHDTMYWYKQDSKKFLKIMFSYNNKELIINETVPNRFSPKSPDKAHLNLHINSLELGDSAVYFCASSHDDSSPLNFGNGTRLTVT.